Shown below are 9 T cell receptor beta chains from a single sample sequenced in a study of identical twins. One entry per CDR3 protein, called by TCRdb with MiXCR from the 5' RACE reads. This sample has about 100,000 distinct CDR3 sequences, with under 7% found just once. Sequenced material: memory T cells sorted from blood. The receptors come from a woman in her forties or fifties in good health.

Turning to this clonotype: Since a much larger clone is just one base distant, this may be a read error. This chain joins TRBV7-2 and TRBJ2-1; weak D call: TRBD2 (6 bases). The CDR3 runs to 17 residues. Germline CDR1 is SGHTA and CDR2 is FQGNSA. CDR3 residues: CASSSSGRKGSYNDQFF. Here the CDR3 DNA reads TGTGCCAGCAGCTCGTCAGGGAGGAAGGGCTCCTACAATGACCAGTTCTTC.

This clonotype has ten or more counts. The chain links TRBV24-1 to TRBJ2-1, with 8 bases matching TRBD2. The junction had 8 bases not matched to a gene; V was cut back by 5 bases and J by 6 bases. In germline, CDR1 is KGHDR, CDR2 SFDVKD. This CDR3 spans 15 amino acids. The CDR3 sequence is CATSGMASGFNEQFF. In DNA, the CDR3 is TGTGCCACCAGTGGTATGGCTAGCGGGTTCAATGAGCAGTTCTTC.

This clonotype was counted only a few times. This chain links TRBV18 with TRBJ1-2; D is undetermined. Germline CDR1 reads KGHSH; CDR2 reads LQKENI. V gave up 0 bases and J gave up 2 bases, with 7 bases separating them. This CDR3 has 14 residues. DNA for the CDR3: TGTGCCAGCTCACCACCTCAGACAAACTATGGCTACACCTTC. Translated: CASSPPQTNYGYTF.

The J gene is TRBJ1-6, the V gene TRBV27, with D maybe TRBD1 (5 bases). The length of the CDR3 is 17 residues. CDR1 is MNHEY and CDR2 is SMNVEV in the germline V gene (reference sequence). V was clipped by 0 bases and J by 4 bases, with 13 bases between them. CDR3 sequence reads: CASSLSSRGGYNSPLHF. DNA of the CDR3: TGTGCCAGCAGTTTATCCTCCCGTGGGGGTTATAATTCACCCCTCCACTTT.

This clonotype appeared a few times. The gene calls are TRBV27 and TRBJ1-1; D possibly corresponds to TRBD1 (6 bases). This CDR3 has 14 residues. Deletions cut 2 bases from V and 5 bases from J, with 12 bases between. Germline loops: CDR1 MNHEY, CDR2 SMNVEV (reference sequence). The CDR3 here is CASSLAGVDTEAFF. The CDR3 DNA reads TGTGCCAGCAGTTTAGCAGGGGTAGATACTGAAGCTTTCTTT.

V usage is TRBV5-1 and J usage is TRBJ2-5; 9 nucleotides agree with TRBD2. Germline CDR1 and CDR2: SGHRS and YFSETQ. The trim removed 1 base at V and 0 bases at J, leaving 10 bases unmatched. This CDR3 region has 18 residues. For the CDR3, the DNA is TGCGCCAGCAGCTTGACTGTACCTAGCGGGGCATACCAAGAGACCCAGTACTTC. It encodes CASSLTVPSGAYQETQYF.

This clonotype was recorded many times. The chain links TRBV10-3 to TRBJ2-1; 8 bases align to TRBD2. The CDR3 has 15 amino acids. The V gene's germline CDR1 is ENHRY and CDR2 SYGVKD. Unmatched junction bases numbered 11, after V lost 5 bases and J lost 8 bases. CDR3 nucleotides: TGTGCCATCAGTTCCCCGGGACTAGATTTGGATGAGCAGTTCTTC. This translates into CAISSPGLDLDEQFF.

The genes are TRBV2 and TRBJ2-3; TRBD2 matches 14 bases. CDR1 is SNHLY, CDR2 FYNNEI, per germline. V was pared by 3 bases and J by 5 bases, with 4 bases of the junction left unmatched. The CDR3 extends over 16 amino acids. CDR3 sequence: CASSDGLAGGGDTQYF. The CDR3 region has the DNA TGTGCCAGCAGTGATGGACTAGCGGGAGGCGGAGATACGCAGTATTTT. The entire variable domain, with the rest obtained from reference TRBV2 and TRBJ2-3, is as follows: EPEVTQTPSHQVTQMGQEVILRCVPISNHLYFYWYRQILGQKVEFLVSFYNNEISEKSEIFDDQFSVERPDGSNFTLKIRSTKLEDSAMYFCASSDGLAGGGDTQYFGPGTRLTVL.

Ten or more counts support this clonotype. The chain's CDR3 is CASTLSSGSASYEQYF. The CDR3 DNA is TGTGCCAGCACCCTCTCTAGCGGGAGTGCCTCCTACGAGCAGTACTTC. The V call is TRBV11-2, the J call TRBJ2-7; 10 positions agree with TRBD2. The CDR3 is made up of 16 amino acids. The ends lost 7 bases at V and 0 bases at J; junction bases unmatched: 9. Germline V CDR1 and CDR2: SGHAT, FQNNGV.